What follows are 6 T cell receptor beta chains derived from one specimen sequenced in a study of a mutant IDH1 vaccine in newly diagnosed glioma. Time point specified: week 35, safety follow-up. Every vaccine dose comprised 300 ug of mutant IDH1 20-mer peptide plus topical imiquimod. No antigens are known for them. Clones were read by immunoSEQ multiplex PCR, and TCRdb kept only the in-frame ones, dropping some. Among 50,000 to 70,000 clones listed, about 73% were seen once. This specimen was PBMCs, taken from a glioma patient whose treatment included an IDH1 peptide vaccine. The source is a man between 50 and 59 years old with glioma.

V and J are TRBV9 and TRBJ2-1; maybe TRBD1 (7 bases). Trimming shortened V by 1 base and J by 7 bases, and 12 bases separated the two germline ends. Germline CDR1 and CDR2: SGDLS and YYNGEE. The CDR3 runs 14 residues. Here the CDR3 DNA reads TGTGCCAGCAGCGTAACCCCAGGGGGGAATGAGCAGTTCTTC. Encoded protein: CASSVTPGGNEQFF.

This rearrangement joins TRBV19 to TRBJ1-2; 8 nucleotides line up with TRBD1. V gave up 5 bases and J gave up 3 bases; unmatched junction bases: 8. The CDR3 is made up of 15 amino acids. CDR1 and CDR2 from the germline V gene are LNHDA and SQIVND (reference sequence). CDR3 amino acids: CASSSPDRADYGYTF. The CDR3 DNA reads TGTGCCAGTAGTTCGCCGGACAGGGCCGACTATGGCTACACCTTC. The entire variable domain, with the rest obtained from reference TRBV19 and TRBJ1-2, is as follows: DGGITQSPKYLFRKEGQNVTLSCEQNLNHDAMYWYRQDPGQGLRLIYYSQIVNDFQKGDIAEGYSVSREKKESFPLTVTSAQKNPTAFYLCASSSPDRADYGYTFGSGTRLTVV.

This clone was picked up a small number of times. V gene TRBV7-8 combines with J gene TRBJ1-6; D unresolved. This CDR3 contains 14 residues. The V end was cut by 1 base, the J end by 8 bases, with 9 bases between. Germline lookup yields CDR1 SGHVS and CDR2 FQNEAQ. The CDR3 protein is CASSLVRFDSPLHF. The DNA of the CDR3 is TGTGCCAGCAGCTTAGTTCGGTTTGATTCACCCCTCCACTTT.

This chain uses TRBV5-4 with TRBJ1-5; no reliable D call. The germline gives CDR1 SGHNT, CDR2 YYREEE (reference sequence). Trimming removed 0 bases at V and 7 bases at J, with 11 bases between. The CDR3 is made up of 14 amino acids. CDR3 bases: TGTGCCAGCAGCTTGGATGGGGAATTGCAGCCCCAGCATTTT. Its translation: CASSLDGELQPQHF.

The rearrangement joins TRBV4-1 to TRBJ1-1, with D maybe TRBD1 (5 bases). The V end was cut by 4 bases, the J end by 4 bases, with 10 bases between. The length of the CDR3 is 13 residues. CDR1 and CDR2 (germline): MGHRA, YSYEKL. The CDR3 DNA follows: TGCGCCAGCAGCCTCCAGGGCCCCACTGAAGCTTTCTTT. Translated: CASSLQGPTEAFF.

Ten or more counts support this clone. The rearrangement links TRBV9 to TRBJ2-5, with D perhaps matching TRBD2 (5 bases). The V gene's germline CDR1 is SGDLS and CDR2 YYNGEE. Deletions cut 2 bases from V and 3 bases from J, with 11 bases between. The CDR3 loop spans 14 amino acids. CDR3 sequence reads: CASSVGSGKETQYF. CDR3 bases: TGTGCCAGCAGCGTTGGGAGTGGGAAAGAGACCCAGTACTTC.